The present T cell receptor (beta chain) was sequenced within a study of blood T cell repertoires in COVID-19. The wider study: In each case, the material was cDNA or gDNA derived from T cells, B-cell-depleted T cells, or PBMCs.

Per the study methods: Counts of nucleated cells, estimated from reference gene primer amplification, were obtained. Repertoires were generated with immunoSEQ multiplex PCR, while TCRdb's copy carries only in-frame clones and drops some. The V and J calls and the clone size are those of that table, but D and trimming were determined from the DNA. The sample contains 99,000 or so clones, about 89% of which appear only once. Trimming removed 2 bases from V and 0 bases from J, with 8 bases in between. Germline lookup yields CDR1 SGHTA and CDR2 FQGNSA. The CDR3 is 15 residues long. This rearrangement joins TRBV7-2 to TRBJ1-3; D gene unclear. The receptor's source is a man in his fifties or sixties with acute or convalescent COVID-19. The sample consisted of peripheral blood. CDR3 bases: TGTGCCAGCAGCTTAAGAACGAGCTCTGGAAACACCATATATTTT. Translated: CASSLRTSSGNTIYF.